The rows below give T cell receptor beta chains drawn from one sample of a study of blood T cell repertoires in COVID-19. Assay used: immunoSEQ multiplex PCR; TCRdb lists only in-frame clones, some missing. This sample has about 59,000 clones, with 70% to 90% found just once. The sample was peripheral blood. Receptors were obtained from a man in his 60s with active or convalescent COVID-19. Each CDR3 is given with its conserved first and last residue. The D gene is left open where the match is weak. Clone size is given for some rows only: seen once, a few or many times, or a class if the clone is expanded.

clone_size	d_call	v_call	j_call	cdr3_nt	cdr3_aa
NA	NA	TRBV19	TRBJ2-2	TGTGCCAGTAATGTGCGGGGGCACACCGGGGAGCTGTTTTTT	CASNVRGHTGELFF
NA	TRBD2	TRBV18	TRBJ2-7	TGTGCCAGCTCGGACCGTGGAGCGGGAGCGTACGAGCAGTACTTC	CASSDRGAGAYEQYF
NA	TRBD1	TRBV19	TRBJ1-2	TGTGCCAGGCTGGACAGGGGGAGCTATGGCTACACCTTC	CARLDRGSYGYTF
NA	TRBD1	TRBV7-9	TRBJ1-1	TGTGCCAGCAGCCCTCGGACAGGGCTGAACACTGAAGCTTTCTTT	CASSPRTGLNTEAFF
NA	NA	TRBV3-1/TRBV3-2	TRBJ2-7	TGTGCCAGCAGCCAAGGCCTAGCCTACGAGCAGTACTTC	CASSQGLAYEQYF
NA	NA	TRBV9	TRBJ1-6	TGTGCCAGCAGCGTAGAACAGAATTCACCCCTCCACTTT	CASSVEQNSPLHF
NA	TRBD1	TRBV28	TRBJ2-7	TGTGCCAGCAGTCGGGGACAGCTTGGATCCTACGAGCAGTACTTC	CASSRGQLGSYEQYF
NA	TRBD1	TRBV19	TRBJ2-2	TGTGCCAGTAAAGACAGGGTCAACACCGGGGAGCTGTTTTTT	CASKDRVNTGELFF
few	TRBD2	TRBV28	TRBJ2-1	TGTGCCAGCAGCCTAGCGGGGGGGCCGTATGAGCAGTTCTTC	CASSLAGGPYEQFF
NA	NA	TRBV18	TRBJ1-5	TGTGCCAGCTCACAGTGGGGACAAAACCAGCCCCAGCATTTT	CASSQWGQNQPQHF
NA	NA	TRBV28	TRBJ1-1	TGTGCCAGCAGTTTATCTTCGGGCACTGAAGCTTTCTTT	CASSLSSGTEAFF
once	NA	TRBV19	TRBJ1-4	TGTGCCAGTAGTCCCAGGGCCGGGAGTAATGAAAAACTGTTTTTT	CASSPRAGSNEKLFF
few	NA	TRBV2	TRBJ1-2	TGTGCCAGCAGAGTCACAGGGAACTATGGCTACACCTTC	CASRVTGNYGYTF
NA	TRBD2	TRBV19	TRBJ2-7	TGTGCCAGTAGGGCCGGGACTAGCGGCTCCTACGAGCAGTACTTC	CASRAGTSGSYEQYF
NA	NA	TRBV4-1	TRBJ1-5	TGCGCCAGCAGCCAAGTAGGGCAGGGAAAAATCAATCAGCCCCAGCATTTT	CASSQVGQGKINQPQHF
NA	NA	TRBV28	TRBJ1-5	TGTGCCAGCATCTTGAGAGGAGGGGCCGCCAATCAGCCCCAGCATTTT	CASILRGGAANQPQHF
NA	NA	TRBV20-1	TRBJ2-3	TGCAGTGTGTCGGGTGCAGATACGCAGTATTTT	CSVSGADTQYF
NA	NA	TRBV27	TRBJ2-3	TGTGCCAGCAGTTTAGCTAGGACAGATACGCAGTATTTT	CASSLARTDTQYF
NA	TRBD1	TRBV7-6	TRBJ2-3	TGTGCCAGCAGCCAACAGGACAGGGCCGGAGATACGCAGTATTTT	CASSQQDRAGDTQYF
NA	TRBD2	TRBV11-2	TRBJ2-1	TGTGCCAGCAGCATACGACTAGCGGAGAGCTCCTACAATGAGCAGTTCTTC	CASSIRLAESSYNEQFF
once	NA	TRBV27	TRBJ1-5	TGTGCCAGCAGTTTAAAGGGGTCCAATCAGCCCCAGCATTTT	CASSLKGSNQPQHF
NA	NA	TRBV19	TRBJ2-3	TGTGCCAGTAGTATAAGTAAAGTTGGTACCCTCCCAGGGAGCACAGATACGCAGTATTTT	CASSISKVGTLPGSTDTQYF
NA	TRBD1	TRBV6-4	TRBJ2-7	TGTGCCAGCGGACCCCAGGGGGACTACGAGCAGTACTTC	CASGPQGDYEQYF
NA	NA	TRBV4-3	TRBJ2-5	TGCGCCAGCAGCCCAAACGGGGGACAGACCCAAGAGACCCAGTACTTC	CASSPNGGQTQETQYF